Reported below is one T cell receptor beta chain. Its matching antigen is unknown. The PCR was carried out with 60 Vbeta primers and 13 Jbeta primers. The assay was immunoSEQ multiplex PCR, and TCRdb's table has in-frame clones only and misses some. Recorded for this sample: some 130,000 clones. This entry is derived from a study of cytomegalovirus exposure and HLA in healthy donors. Germline V gene sequence: CDR1 ENHRY, CDR2 SYGVKD. V lost 0 bases and J 8 bases, leaving 11 bases between the germline ends. This CDR3 has 14 residues. Overall study results and limits: Exclusion applied to some V segments, including TRBV6-2 and TRBV6-3, as they were indistinguishable. As a later analysis revealed, the rate of TCR association differed by HLA locus, with DRB1 most and HLA-C fewest. Most TCR sequences were uncommon, yet certain public TCRs appeared in many donors.

Sequencing was done on a sample of PBMCs. V and J are TRBV10-3 and TRBJ2-1; D is possibly TRBD2 (7 bases). This clonotype was obtained from a man between 18 and 35 years old in good health and CMV-seronegative. The CDR3 here is CAISESVGGHEQFF. DNA of the CDR3: TGTGCCATCAGTGAGTCGGTCGGGGGGCATGAGCAGTTCTTC.